The 20 T cell receptor beta chains below were found in one sample sequenced in a study of blood T cell repertoires in COVID-19. The protocol was immunoSEQ multiplex PCR, while the TCRdb copy is restricted to in-frame clones and leaves out a portion. The sample contains 250,000 to 350,000 clones, over 75% of which appear only once. Sequencing input: peripheral blood. The receptors derive from a man between 18 and 29 years old with active or convalescent COVID-19.

J is TRBJ1-2 and V is TRBV2; no definite D call. V dropped 6 bases and J dropped 8 bases, with 19 bases sitting between them. Germline CDR1 SNHLY, CDR2 FYNNEI. This CDR3 spans 14 amino acids. CDR3: CASRSNGIKLGYTF. The CDR3 bases are TGTGCCAGCAGAAGTAACGGGATTAAGCTGGGCTACACCTTC.

This chain joins TRBV4-1 and TRBJ1-2, with TRBD1 identical over 8 bases. Trimming took 4 bases from V and 12 from J; bases not matched to a gene: 16. The CDR3 runs 15 residues. Germline assignment: CDR1 MGHRA and CDR2 YSYEKL. In DNA form, the CDR3 reads TGCGCCAGCAGCCCTCAAGGACAGGGAGAGGGGTCCCACACCTTC. Protein sequence: CASSPQGQGEGSHTF.

J is TRBJ1-2 and V is TRBV7-8; no reliable D call. V lost 0 bases and J 4 bases, leaving 9 bases between the germline ends. CDR1 and CDR2 (germline): SGHVS, FQNEAQ. The CDR3 sequence is 14 residues long. CDR3 coding DNA: TGTGCCAGCAGCTTAGCTTCGTCAGGCTATGGCTACACCTTC. It translates to CASSLASSGYGYTF.

This clone was picked up a small number of times. V and J are TRBV5-1 and TRBJ2-2; 8 bases map to TRBD2. The V gene end was trimmed by 6 bases and the J gene end by 7 bases; junction bases not matched to a gene: 20. The CDR3 runs to 18 residues. The germline CDR1 and CDR2 sequences are SGHRS and YFSETQ. CDR3 protein: CASTQTLGLAGFGGELFF. DNA for the CDR3: TGCGCCAGCACCCAGACATTAGGACTAGCAGGGTTTGGCGGGGAGCTGTTTTTT.

The chain has TRBV19 and TRBJ2-7; a possible D gene is TRBD1 (6 bases). Between the trimmed V and J ends, which lost 5 bases and 4 bases, there was a span of 12 bases. Germline V lookup: CDR1 LNHDA, CDR2 SQIVND (reference sequence). The CDR3 is 13 amino acids. In DNA form, the CDR3 reads TGTGCCAGTAGTCCCAATGACAGGTACGAGCAGTACTTC. As protein: CASSPNDRYEQYF.

The gene calls are TRBV7-8 and TRBJ1-5; 9 bases fit TRBD1. The germline CDR1 and CDR2 sequences are SGHVS and FQNEAQ. V trimming: 5 bases; J trimming: 5 bases; junction bases outside the gene matches: 10. The length of the CDR3 is 16 residues. The CDR3 DNA follows: TGTGCCAGCAGCCCGGGGGCCGGGACAGGGTATCAGCCCCAGCATTTT. Translated: CASSPGAGTGYQPQHF.

This rearrangement joins TRBV6-6 to TRBJ2-1; 7 positions match TRBD1. V lost 6 bases and J lost 4; bases outside the gene matches: 9. Germline CDR1 MNHNY, CDR2 SVGAGI (reference sequence). CDR3 length: 15 amino acids. CDR3 protein: CASSHGTEIYNEQFF. The DNA for the CDR3 is TGTGCCAGCAGCCACGGGACAGAGATTTACAATGAGCAGTTCTTC.

The CDR3 sequence: CASSDSGRGYQPQHF. For the CDR3, the DNA is TGTGCCAGCAGTGACTCTGGGAGGGGTTATCAGCCCCAGCATTTT. The chain employs TRBV2 and TRBJ1-5, with D possibly being TRBD1 (5 bases). There are 15 residues in the CDR3. Germline CDR1 reads SNHLY; CDR2 reads FYNNEI. Trimming took 3 bases from V and 5 from J, leaving 14 bases between them.

On this clone itself: One end of the junction does not line up with germline, which may come from a read error. This chain joins TRBV7-3 and TRBJ2-5; TRBD1 might be the D (6 bases). The CDR3 length is 13 residues. Germline V lookup: CDR1 SGHTA, CDR2 FQGTGA. The CDR3 DNA reads TGTGCCAGCAGCTTAGGACAGCAAGGGACCCAGTACTTC. It codes for CASSLGQQGTQYF.

This sequence joins TRBV6-5 and TRBJ2-1, with 9 bases aligning to TRBD1. The V segment lost 6 bases and the J segment 1 base; nucleotides outside the gene matches: 4. CDR3 length: 15 amino acids. Germline CDR1 is MNHEY and CDR2 is SVGAGI. The CDR3 DNA reads as TGTGCCAGCAGAACAGGACAGGGGTCCTACAATGAGCAGTTCTTC. It specifies CASRTGQGSYNEQFF.

This rearrangement joins TRBV6-5 to TRBJ1-5; TRBD1 matches 7 bases. CDR3 size: 13 residues. The V and J ends lost 8 bases and 4 bases, in that order; junction bases with no gene match: 5. Germline V gene data show CDR1 as MNHEY and CDR2 as SVGAGI. CDR3 loop: CASSGTANQPQHF. The CDR3 coding sequence is TGTGCCAGCTCGGGGACAGCTAATCAGCCCCAGCATTTT.

The V call is TRBV7-8, the J call TRBJ2-7; 7 bases agree with TRBD1. V shed 4 bases and J 4 bases; nucleotides not matched to a gene: 7. Germline V gene lookup returns CDR1 SGHVS and CDR2 FQNEAQ. This CDR3 has 14 residues. The CDR3 sequence is CASSSGTVIYEQYF. CDR3 sequence (DNA): TGTGCCAGCAGCTCAGGGACAGTGATATACGAGCAGTACTTC.

This chain joins TRBV20-1 and TRBJ2-7; maybe TRBD2 (5 bases). V lost 7 bases to trimming and J lost 5 bases, with 12 bases between them. The germline gives CDR1 DFQATT, CDR2 SNEGSKA (reference sequence). The CDR3 covers 11 residues. The CDR3 here is CSGLEGHEQYF. The CDR3 DNA reads as TGCAGTGGCCTAGAGGGCCACGAGCAGTACTTC.

The chain couples TRBV10-3 to TRBJ1-1; D is unclear. Germline V gene lookup returns CDR1 ENHRY and CDR2 SYGVKD. V lost 11 bases to trimming and J lost 1 base, with 14 bases between them. The CDR3 runs 13 residues. The CDR3 region is CAVSIGGNTEAFF. In nucleotides, the CDR3 is TGTGCCGTTTCTATCGGTGGGAACACTGAAGCTTTCTTT.

The sample holds a few counts of this clone. The chain combines TRBV7-7 with TRBJ2-5, with D possibly matching TRBD1 (5 bases). The CDR3 sequence is 15 residues long. Trimming shortened V by 1 base and J by 0 bases, and 9 bases separated the two germline ends. Germline assignment: CDR1 SSHAT and CDR2 FNYEAQ (reference sequence). CDR3 sequence (DNA): TGTGCCAGCAGCTTAGGCAGGGTTTACCAAGAGACCCAGTACTTC. As protein: CASSLGRVYQETQYF.

The chain combines TRBV18 with TRBJ2-3, with D hard to call. CDR3 length: 11 residues. Germline V gene sequence: CDR1 KGHSH, CDR2 LQKENI. V was cut by 5 bases and J by 3 bases, with 3 bases left in between. CDR3 nucleotides: TGTGCCAGCTCATCTACAGATACGCAGTATTTT. Amino acids: CASSSTDTQYF.

CDR3 sequence: CATSESGTANTGELFF. The CDR3, as DNA: TGTGCCACCAGTGAATCCGGGACAGCGAACACCGGGGAGCTGTTTTTT. This sequence joins TRBV24-1 and TRBJ2-2; TRBD1 matches at 7 bases. Germline CDR1 and CDR2: KGHDR and SFDVKD. This CDR3 is 16 amino acids long. Losses at the gene ends were 4 bases for V and 0 bases for J; bases not matched to a gene: 4.

The CDR3 nucleotides read TGTGCCAGCGGTGGCCAGGGGCACTACGAGCAGTACTTC. It is translated as CASGGQGHYEQYF. The V gene is TRBV6-6, the J gene TRBJ2-7, with D tentatively TRBD1 (6 bases). CDR1 and CDR2 (germline): MNHNY, SVGAGI (reference sequence). The CDR3 consists of 13 residues. V lost 8 bases and J lost 3, with 14 bases in between.

This clone is medium-sized (0.01 to 0.1%) in the sample. The V gene is TRBV6-1, the J gene TRBJ1-1; D not certain. In germline, CDR1 is MNHNS, CDR2 SASEGT. This CDR3 contains 14 residues. V lost 3 bases and J 1 base, leaving 9 bases between the germline ends. CDR3 residues: CASSDGDENTEAFF. Written as DNA, the CDR3 is TGTGCCAGCAGTGATGGAGATGAGAACACTGAAGCTTTCTTT.

The chain has TRBV12-3 or TRBV12-4 and TRBJ2-7, with TRBD1 as a possible D gene (5 bases). This CDR3 is 13 amino acids long. The germline V and J ends were trimmed by 6 bases and 4 bases, with 13 bases remaining between them. This chain's CDR3 is CASRERQRYEQYF. The CDR3 DNA reads TGTGCCAGCAGAGAACGACAGCGATACGAGCAGTACTTC.